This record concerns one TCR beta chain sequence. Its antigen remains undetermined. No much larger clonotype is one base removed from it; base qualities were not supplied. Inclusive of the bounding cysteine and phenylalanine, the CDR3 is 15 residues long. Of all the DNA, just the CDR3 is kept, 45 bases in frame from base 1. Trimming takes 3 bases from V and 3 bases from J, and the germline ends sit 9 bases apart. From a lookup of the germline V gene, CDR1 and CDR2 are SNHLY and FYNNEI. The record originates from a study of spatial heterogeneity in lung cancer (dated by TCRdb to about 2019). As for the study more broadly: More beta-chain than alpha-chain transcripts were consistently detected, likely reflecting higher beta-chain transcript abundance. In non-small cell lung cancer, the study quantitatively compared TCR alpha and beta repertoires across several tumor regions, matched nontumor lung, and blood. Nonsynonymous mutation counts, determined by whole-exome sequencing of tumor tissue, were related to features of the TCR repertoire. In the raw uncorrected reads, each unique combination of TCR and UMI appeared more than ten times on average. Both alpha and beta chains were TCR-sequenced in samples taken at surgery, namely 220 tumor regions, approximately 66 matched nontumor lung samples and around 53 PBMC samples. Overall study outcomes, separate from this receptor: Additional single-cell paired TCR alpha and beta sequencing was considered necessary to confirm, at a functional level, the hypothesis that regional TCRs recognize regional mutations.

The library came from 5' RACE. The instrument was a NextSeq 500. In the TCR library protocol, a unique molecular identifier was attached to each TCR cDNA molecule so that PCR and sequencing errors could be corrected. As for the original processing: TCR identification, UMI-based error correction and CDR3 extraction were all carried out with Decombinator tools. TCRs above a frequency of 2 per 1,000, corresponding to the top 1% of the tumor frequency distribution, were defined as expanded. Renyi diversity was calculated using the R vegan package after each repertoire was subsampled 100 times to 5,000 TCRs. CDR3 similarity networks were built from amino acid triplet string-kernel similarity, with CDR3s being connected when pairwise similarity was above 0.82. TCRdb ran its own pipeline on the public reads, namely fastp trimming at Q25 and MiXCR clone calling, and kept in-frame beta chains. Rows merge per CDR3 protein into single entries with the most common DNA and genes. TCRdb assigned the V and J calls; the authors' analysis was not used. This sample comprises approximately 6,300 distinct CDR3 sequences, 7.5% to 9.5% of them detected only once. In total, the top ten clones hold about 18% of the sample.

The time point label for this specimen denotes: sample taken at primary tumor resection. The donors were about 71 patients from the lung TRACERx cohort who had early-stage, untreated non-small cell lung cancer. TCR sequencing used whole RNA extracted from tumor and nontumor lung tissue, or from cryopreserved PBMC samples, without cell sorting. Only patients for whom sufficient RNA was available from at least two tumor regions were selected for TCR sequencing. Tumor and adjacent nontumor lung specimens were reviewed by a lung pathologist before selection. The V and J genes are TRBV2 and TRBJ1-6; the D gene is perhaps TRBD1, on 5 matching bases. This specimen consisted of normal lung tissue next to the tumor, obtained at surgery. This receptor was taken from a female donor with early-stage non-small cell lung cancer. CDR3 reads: CASSERGYYNSPLHF. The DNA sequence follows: TGTGCCAGCAGTGAGAGGGGATACTATAATTCACCCCTCCACTTT.